These T cell receptor beta chains were read from a single sample in a study of T cell responses to AZD1222 COVID-19 vaccine. Assay: immunoSEQ multiplex PCR; the TCRdb copy retains only in-frame clones and omits some. The repertoire holds around 150,000 clones, with less than 95% as singletons. The sample in question was peripheral blood, obtained 28 days after the second dose of the MenACWY control vaccine. The receptors stem from an adult who received the MenACWY meningococcal vaccine as a control. The CDR3 runs from the conserved cysteine through the conserved F or W. A D gene is named only where the DNA matches it firmly. Expanded clones are given a class, and other clones once, few, many or no size at all.

size: .
J: TRBJ2-1
D: .
V: TRBV11-1
CDR3: CASSLGPLDEQFF
DNA: TGTGCCAGCAGCTTGGGGCCGTTGGATGAGCAGTTCTTC

size: .
J: TRBJ2-5
D: .
V: TRBV5-1
CDR3: CASSREGETQYF
DNA: TGCGCCAGCAGCAGAGAGGGAGAGACCCAGTACTTC

size: .
J: TRBJ2-7
D: TRBD1
V: TRBV5-1
CDR3: CASSLLGQSAYEQYF
DNA: TGCGCCAGCAGCTTGTTGGGACAGAGCGCCTACGAGCAGTACTTC

size: .
J: TRBJ1-4
D: .
V: TRBV18
CDR3: CASSPRGRGVEKLFF
DNA: TGTGCCAGCTCACCACGGGGCAGGGGAGTCGAAAAACTGTTTTTT

size: .
J: TRBJ2-3
D: TRBD2
V: TRBV30
CDR3: CAWEWGLAGGTDTQYF
DNA: TGTGCCTGGGAGTGGGGACTAGCGGGGGGCACAGATACGCAGTATTTT

size: .
J: TRBJ1-3
D: .
V: TRBV6-5
CDR3: CASSYDSFSGNTIYF
DNA: TGTGCCAGCAGTTACGACAGCTTCTCTGGAAACACCATATATTTT

size: .
J: TRBJ1-2
D: .
V: TRBV10-3
CDR3: CAISSGTGDYGYTF
DNA: TGTGCCATCAGTTCCGGGACGGGTGACTATGGCTACACCTTC

size: .
J: TRBJ2-3
D: TRBD1
V: TRBV7-9
CDR3: CASSYGQGTDTQYF
DNA: TGTGCCAGCAGCTACGGACAGGGGACAGATACGCAGTATTTT

size: .
J: TRBJ2-2
D: .
V: TRBV7-2
CDR3: CASSPHGRGANTGELFF
DNA: TGTGCCAGCAGCCCCCACGGGCGGGGCGCGAACACCGGGGAGCTGTTTTTT

size: .
J: TRBJ1-6
D: .
V: TRBV30
CDR3: CAWSVRGSPLHF
DNA: TGTGCCTGGAGTGTACGAGGTTCACCCCTCCACTTT

size: .
J: TRBJ2-7
D: .
V: TRBV5-4
CDR3: CASSFGTAKSYEQYF
DNA: TGTGCCAGCAGCTTCGGGACGGCCAAATCCTACGAGCAGTACTTC

size: .
J: TRBJ1-2
D: .
V: TRBV6-2/TRBV6-3
CDR3: CASSYSLDLNYGYTF
DNA: TGTGCCAGCAGTTACTCGTTGGATCTCAACTATGGCTACACCTTC

size: few
J: TRBJ1-3
D: .
V: TRBV6-6
CDR3: CASRGQGSGNTIYF
DNA: TGTGCCAGCAGAGGCCAGGGTTCTGGAAACACCATATATTTT

size: .
J: TRBJ1-2
D: .
V: TRBV14
CDR3: CASSQVGNYGYTF
DNA: TGTGCCAGCAGCCAAGTCGGTAACTATGGCTACACCTTC

size: few
J: TRBJ1-2
D: .
V: TRBV28
CDR3: CASSFPQGYGYTF
DNA: TGTGCCAGCAGTTTCCCTCAGGGATATGGCTACACCTTC

size: .
J: TRBJ2-1
D: .
V: TRBV7-2
CDR3: CASTPRGLAGSPVYNEQFF
DNA: TGTGCCAGCACCCCGAGGGGGCTAGCGGGTTCCCCAGTCTACAATGAGCAGTTCTTC

size: .
J: TRBJ2-1
D: TRBD2
V: TRBV7-3
CDR3: CASSPGPAGAYNEQFF
DNA: TGTGCCAGCAGCCCGGGACCAGCGGGGGCCTACAATGAGCAGTTCTTC

size: .
J: TRBJ2-2
D: TRBD2
V: TRBV7-9
CDR3: CASSGLGLRTGELFF
DNA: TGTGCCAGCAGTGGACTAGGTCTTCGCACCGGGGAGCTGTTTTTT

size: few
J: TRBJ1-5
D: .
V: TRBV7-9
CDR3: CASSAGGVNQPQHF
DNA: TGTGCCAGCAGCGCAGGTGGGGTTAATCAGCCCCAGCATTTT

size: .
J: TRBJ2-1
D: .
V: TRBV19
CDR3: CASSHRNLYNEQFF
DNA: TGTGCCAGTAGCCACAGGAATCTCTACAATGAGCAGTTCTTC

size: few
J: TRBJ2-3
D: .
V: TRBV5-4
CDR3: CASSRDHTDTQYF
DNA: TGTGCCAGCAGTAGGGACCACACAGATACGCAGTATTTT

size: .
J: TRBJ2-1
D: TRBD2
V: TRBV4-3
CDR3: CASSQDLESASGGYNEQFF
DNA: TGCGCCAGCAGCCAAGATTTGGAATCGGCTAGCGGGGGCTACAATGAGCAGTTCTTC

size: .
J: TRBJ1-5
D: .
V: TRBV19
CDR3: CASSTTGGNQPQHF
DNA: TGTGCCAGTAGCACAACCGGGGGCAATCAGCCCCAGCATTTT

size: .
J: TRBJ1-1
D: TRBD1
V: TRBV18
CDR3: CASSPRGHTEAFF
DNA: TGTGCCAGCTCACCCAGGGGGCACACTGAAGCTTTCTTT

size: .
J: TRBJ2-3
D: .
V: TRBV7-2
CDR3: CASSLRQGGDTDTQYF
DNA: TGTGCCAGCAGCCTGCGACAGGGCGGGGACACAGATACGCAGTATTTT

size: .
J: TRBJ1-3
D: .
V: TRBV9
CDR3: CASSVEGGHSGNTIYF
DNA: TGTGCCAGCAGCGTAGAGGGGGGCCACTCTGGAAACACCATATATTTT

size: .
J: TRBJ2-7
D: .
V: TRBV10-1
CDR3: CASSAQGMLYEQYF
DNA: TGCGCCAGCAGTGCCCAGGGGATGCTGTACGAGCAGTACTTC

size: .
J: TRBJ2-7
D: TRBD2
V: TRBV7-9
CDR3: CASTPSSGRADLYEQYF
DNA: TGTGCCAGCACCCCATCTAGCGGGAGGGCCGACCTGTACGAGCAGTACTTC

size: .
J: TRBJ2-3
D: .
V: TRBV4-3
CDR3: CASSHGGRGRGDTQYF
DNA: TGCGCCAGCAGCCACGGGGGCCGGGGGCGGGGAGATACGCAGTATTTT

size: .
J: TRBJ1-5
D: .
V: TRBV6-1
CDR3: CASGDVGQGGPQHF
DNA: TGTGCCAGCGGCGACGTGGGGCAGGGCGGGCCCCAGCATTTT

size: .
J: TRBJ1-2
D: TRBD1
V: TRBV19
CDR3: CASTPLGTGKHTF
DNA: TGTGCCAGTACCCCATTGGGGACAGGGAAGCACACCTTC

size: .
J: TRBJ2-5
D: .
V: TRBV5-6
CDR3: CASSLGISITPGETQYF
DNA: TGTGCCAGCAGCTTGGGCATTTCAATTACCCCAGGGGAGACCCAGTACTTC

size: .
J: TRBJ2-1
D: TRBD1
V: TRBV3-1/TRBV3-2
CDR3: CASSRTGYNEQFF
DNA: TGTGCCAGCAGCCGGACAGGGTACAATGAGCAGTTCTTC

size: .
J: TRBJ2-5
D: .
V: TRBV19
CDR3: CASSIDSTAETQYF
DNA: TGTGCCAGTAGTATAGACTCGACTGCAGAGACCCAGTACTTC

size: .
J: TRBJ1-6
D: TRBD1
V: TRBV30
CDR3: CAWRQGNSPLHF
DNA: TGTGCCTGGAGACAGGGGAATTCACCCCTCCACTTT